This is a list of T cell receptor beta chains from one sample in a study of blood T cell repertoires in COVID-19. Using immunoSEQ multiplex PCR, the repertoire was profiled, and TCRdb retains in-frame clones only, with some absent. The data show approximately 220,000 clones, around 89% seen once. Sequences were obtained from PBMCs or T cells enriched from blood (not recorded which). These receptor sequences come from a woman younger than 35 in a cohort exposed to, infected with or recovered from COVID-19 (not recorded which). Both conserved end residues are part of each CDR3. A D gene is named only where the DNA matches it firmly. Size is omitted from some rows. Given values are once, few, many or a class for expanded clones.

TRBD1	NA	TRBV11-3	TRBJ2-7	CASSLGDSSYEQYF	TGTGCCAGCAGCTTAGGGGACAGTTCCTACGAGCAGTACTTC
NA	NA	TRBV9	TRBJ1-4	CASSPEESARYEKLFF	TGTGCCAGCAGCCCAGAGGAGTCCGCCCGGTATGAAAAACTGTTTTTT
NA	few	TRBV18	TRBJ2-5	CASSLSPPQETQYF	TGTGCCAGCTCTCTCAGTCCGCCACAAGAGACCCAGTACTTC
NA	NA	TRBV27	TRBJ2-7	CASSFQGTYEQYF	TGTGCCAGCAGTTTTCAGGGGACCTACGAGCAGTACTTC
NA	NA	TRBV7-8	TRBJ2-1	CASSLVRISHKTKISYNEQFF	TGTGCCAGCAGCTTAGTTCGCATCTCACACAAAACAAAAATCTCCTACAATGAGCAGTTCTTC
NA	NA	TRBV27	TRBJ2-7	CASSLSRETYEQYF	TGTGCCAGCAGTTTATCCAGGGAAACCTACGAGCAGTACTTC
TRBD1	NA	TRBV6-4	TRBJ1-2	CASSYDRDGYGYTF	TGTGCCAGCAGTTACGACAGGGACGGCTATGGCTACACCTTC
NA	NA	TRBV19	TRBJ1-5	CASSIDPTQPQHF	TGTGCCAGTAGTATAGATCCTACTCAGCCCCAGCATTTT
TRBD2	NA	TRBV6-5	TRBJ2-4	CASSTGLAGENIQYF	TGTGCCAGCAGTACGGGACTAGCGGGAGAAAACATTCAGTACTTC
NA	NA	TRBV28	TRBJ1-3	CASSFGSGVGNTIYF	TGTGCCAGCAGTTTCGGGTCAGGGGTTGGAAACACCATATATTTT
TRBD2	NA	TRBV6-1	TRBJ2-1	CASSELGGTTSEQFF	TGTGCCAGCAGTGAACTTGGTGGGACTACAAGTGAGCAGTTCTTC
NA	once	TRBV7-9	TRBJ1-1	CASSAGASTEAFF	TGTGCCAGCAGCGCTGGGGCGAGTACTGAAGCTTTCTTT
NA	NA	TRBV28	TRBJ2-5	CASSPGSGAGVLRETQYF	TGTGCCAGCAGTCCGGGTTCAGGGGCAGGGGTGCTCAGAGAGACCCAGTACTTC